What follows is one TCR beta chain and its context. What was sequenced were expressed TCRB transcripts, since all of the isolated RNA had been reverse transcribed. TCRdb keeps only in-frame clones here, not all; method: immunoSEQ multiplex PCR. The table shows some 99,000 clones, with 40% occurring only once. This entry belongs to a study of beta chain features in type 1 diabetes. Stem cell-like memory, regulatory, central memory and naive CD4+ cells were sorted via CD45RO/CCR7/CD25/CD127/CD95/CD27. V was pared by 4 bases and J by 3 bases, with 12 bases between. Germline V lookup: CDR1 LGHNA, CDR2 YNFKEQ. The CDR3 spans 14 residues.

The rearrangement uses TRBV4-2 and TRBJ1-2, with D perhaps TRBD1 (5 bases). Sequencing input: stem cell memory CD4+ T cells from blood. The clonotype originates from a young woman in good health. The DNA of the CDR3 is TGTGCCAGCAGCCGCGGGGCGCGGGACTATGGCTACACCTTC. Its protein is CASSRGARDYGYTF.